Listed here are 28 T cell receptor beta chains from one sample, sequenced in a study of blood T cell repertoires in COVID-19. The method was immunoSEQ multiplex PCR; TCRdb's version includes in-frame clones alone and lacks a portion of them. The sample gives about 95,000 clones, 84% of which show up once; roughly 22% is in the top ten. Input material: peripheral blood. These receptors were collected from a human donor in a cohort sampled during active COVID-19.

The rearrangement joins TRBV27 to TRBJ1-4; 7 positions agree with TRBD1. The CDR3 length is 17 residues. The V and J ends lost 5 bases and 0 bases, in that order; junction bases with no gene match: 9. Germline lookup yields CDR1 MNHEY and CDR2 SMNVEV (reference sequence). The CDR3 region is CASSLRPGTATNEKLFF. CDR3 DNA sequence: TGTGCCAGCAGTCTGAGGCCGGGGACAGCAACTAATGAAAAACTGTTTTTT. Full variable domain (outside the CDR3, taken from reference TRBV27 and TRBJ1-4): EAQVTQNPRYLITVTGKKLTVTCSQNMNHEYMSWYRQDPGLGLRQIYYSMNVEVTDKGDVPEGYKVSRKEKRNFPLILESPSPNQTSLYFCASSLRPGTATNEKLFFGSGTQLSVL.

This rearrangement joins TRBV3-1 (or the pseudogene TRBV3-2) to TRBJ1-6; perhaps TRBD1 as D (6 bases). Germline CDR1 and CDR2: LGHDT and YNNKEL (reference sequence). The CDR3 is 14 amino acids. The V end lost 2 bases, the J end lost 9 bases, and 11 bases lay between the germline ends. CDR3 protein: CASSQTGLASPLHF. CDR3 bases: TGTGCCAGCAGCCAAACAGGGCTGGCTTCACCCCTCCACTTT.

This clone was detected only a few times. The chain couples TRBV6-2 or TRBV6-3 to TRBJ2-7; maybe TRBD2 (5 bases). This CDR3 contains 15 residues. The germline V gene has CDR1 MNHEY and CDR2 SVGEGT. The V and J ends lost 2 bases and 5 bases respectively, with 16 bases between them. The CDR3: CASSYRVGVSDEQYF. The CDR3, as DNA: TGTGCCAGCAGTTACCGGGTCGGGGTGAGCGACGAGCAGTACTTC.

The chain joins TRBV5-4 to TRBJ1-4; maybe TRBD1 (6 bases). Per the germline V gene, CDR1 is SGHNT and CDR2 is YYREEE (reference sequence). The CDR3 totals 15 residues. V was trimmed by 4 bases and J by 0 bases, leaving 10 bases between them. The DNA of the CDR3 is TGTGCCAGCAGCGCCACAGGGACAACTAATGAAAAACTGTTTTTT. Protein sequence: CASSATGTTNEKLFF.

This clone was counted once. This chain links TRBV28 with TRBJ1-2; no firm D call. Germline assignment: CDR1 MDHEN and CDR2 SYDVKM. V lost 3 bases and J lost 4, with 6 bases in between. This CDR3 region has 12 residues. The CDR3 DNA reads as TGTGCCAGCAGTTTGTCCATCTATGGCTACACCTTC. Its protein product is CASSLSIYGYTF.

The CDR3 spells CSVGGTALNYGYTF. The CDR3 DNA follows: TGCAGCGTTGGTGGGACAGCCTTGAACTATGGCTACACCTTC. The V and J genes are TRBV29-1 and TRBJ1-2; 7 bases are a match to TRBD1. With V trimmed by 4 bases and J by 2 bases, 7 bases remained unmatched. The CDR3 is 14 amino acids. Germline CDR1 SQVTM, CDR2 ANQGSEA.

In its sample, this clone was seen a few times. This chain connects TRBV2 to TRBJ1-4, with D perhaps matching TRBD1 (5 bases). The length of the CDR3 is 14 residues. The germline V gene encodes CDR1 SNHLY and CDR2 FYNNEI. The V end lost 3 bases, the J end lost 6 bases, and 11 bases lay between the germline ends. Here the CDR3 reads CASSEVRVDEKLFF. The CDR3 nucleotides read TGTGCCAGCAGTGAGGTCAGGGTCGATGAAAAACTGTTTTTT.

V gene TRBV10-1 combines with J gene TRBJ2-7; 8 nucleotides agree with TRBD2. Per germline, CDR1 WNHNN and CDR2 SYGVQD (reference sequence). The CDR3 loop spans 16 amino acids. The ends lost 0 bases at V and 0 bases at J; junction bases unmatched: 4. CDR3 region: CASSESGAGDSYEQYF. Here the CDR3 DNA reads TGCGCCAGCAGTGAGTCCGGAGCGGGGGACTCCTACGAGCAGTACTTC.

The rearrangement uses TRBV6-5 and TRBJ2-7, with TRBD1 matching over 7 bases. Germline V gives CDR1 MNHEY, CDR2 SVGAGI. The CDR3 runs 13 residues. The junction had 5 bases not matched to a gene; V was cut back by 2 bases and J by 7 bases. The CDR3 nucleotides are TGTGCCAGCAGTTACGACGTGACAGGGGAGCAGTACTTC. This encodes CASSYDVTGEQYF.

The chain uses TRBV27 and TRBJ2-3, with no clear D. CDR1 MNHEY and CDR2 SMNVEV come from the germline V gene (reference sequence). The CDR3 loop spans 13 amino acids. The V end lost 5 bases, the J end lost 2 bases, and 8 bases lay between the germline ends. CDR3 sequence: CASSAYLTDTQYF. The CDR3 DNA reads TGTGCCAGCAGTGCCTACCTCACAGATACGCAGTATTTT.

The genes are TRBV9 and TRBJ1-3, with D perhaps matching TRBD1 (6 bases). The CDR3 totals 14 residues. The germline V gene has CDR1 SGDLS and CDR2 YYNGEE. With 5 bases removed from V and 2 bases from J, the gap between germline ends came to 11 bases. CDR3 in amino acids: CASSAQGPGNTIYF. The CDR3 coding sequence is TGTGCCAGCAGTGCACAGGGACCTGGAAACACCATATATTTT.

Worth noting for this clone: The same CDR3 also results from other DNA sequences found in this sample. The chain recombines TRBV18 with TRBJ1-4, with TRBD1 identical over 8 bases. Trimming at V came to 6 bases and at J to 5 bases, leaving 5 bases not matched to a gene. Germline loops: CDR1 KGHSH, CDR2 LQKENI. The CDR3 spans 14 residues. The CDR3, as DNA: TGTGCCAGCTCCCCCGGGACAGGCAATGAAAAACTGTTTTTT. Its translation: CASSPGTGNEKLFF. Drawing the rest from reference TRBV18 and TRBJ1-4, the complete variable domain is NAGVMQNPRHLVRRRGQEARLRCSPMKGHSHVYWYRQLPEEGLKFMVYLQKENIIDESGMPKERFSAEFPKEGPSILRIQQVVRGDSAAYFCASSPGTGNEKLFFGSGTQLSVL.

The chain uses TRBV18 and TRBJ1-6; 8 bases line up with TRBD1. Germline-derived CDR1 and CDR2 are KGHSH and LQKENI. The CDR3 sequence is 14 residues long. The V segment lost 3 bases and the J segment 15 bases; nucleotides outside the gene matches: 10. As DNA, the CDR3 is TGTGCCAGCTCACCGGAACAGGGGGTCGAGGACCTCCACTTT. Its translation is CASSPEQGVEDLHF.

This clone was counted a single time. The chain joins TRBV4-1 to TRBJ2-2; D is unresolved. Germline values: CDR1 MGHRA, CDR2 YSYEKL. CDR3 length equals 12 residues. V was clipped by 4 bases and J by 6 bases, with 6 bases between them. The CDR3 sequence: CASSRYAGELFF. CDR3 DNA: TGCGCCAGCAGCCGTTATGCCGGGGAGCTGTTTTTT.

This chain uses TRBV7-9 with TRBJ2-3; tentatively, D is TRBD1 (6 bases). The ends were cut back, 5 bases at V and 0 bases at J, with 9 bases in the middle. The CDR3 totals 14 residues. Germline CDR1 SEHNR, CDR2 FQNEAQ (reference sequence). CDR3 protein: CASSHGQSTDTQYF. CDR3 sequence (DNA): TGTGCCAGCAGCCACGGACAGAGCACAGATACGCAGTATTTT. Based on the CDR3 plus reference TRBV7-9 and TRBJ2-3, the full variable domain is DTGVSQNPRHKITKRGQNVTFRCDPISEHNRLYWYRQTLGQGPEFLTYFQNEAQLEKSRLLSDRFSAERPKGSFSTLEIQRTEQGDSAMYLCASSHGQSTDTQYFGPGTRLTVL.

The chain employs TRBV18 and TRBJ1-4; D might be TRBD1 (5 bases). The germline V gene encodes CDR1 KGHSH and CDR2 LQKENI. The length of the CDR3 is 13 residues. Trimming took 6 bases from V and 11 from J, leaving 16 bases between them. CDR3 coding DNA: TGTGCCAGCTCGGTCTGGGGCGTGGGGAAACTGTTTTTT. Residues: CASSVWGVGKLFF.

The CDR3 DNA follows: TGTGCCAGCAGCTTGGGGGGGGCGACAGATACGCAGTATTTT. Its protein product is CASSLGGATDTQYF. This sequence joins TRBV7-2 and TRBJ2-3, with D tentatively TRBD2 (7 bases). CDR1 is SGHTA, CDR2 FQGNSA, per germline. V lost 3 bases to trimming and J lost 3 bases, with 10 bases between them. This CDR3 comprises 14 residues.

The V and J genes are TRBV2 and TRBJ2-1; D is perhaps TRBD2 (6 bases). The CDR3 contains 14 residues. Trimming stripped 7 bases from V and 10 bases from J, with 20 bases between. The V gene's germline CDR1 is SNHLY and CDR2 FYNNEI. CDR3 bases: TGTGCCAGCAAACCGGGCGGGAACGGCAAGGAGCAGTTCTTC. Its translation is CASKPGGNGKEQFF.

The chain recombines TRBV11-2 with TRBJ2-6; TRBD2 might be the D (6 bases). The V and J ends lost 8 bases and 4 bases respectively, with 9 bases between them. CDR1 and CDR2 from the germline V gene are SGHAT and FQNNGV. The CDR3 runs 13 residues. The CDR3 nucleotides read TGTGCCAGCGGGGGGACCGGGGCCAACGTCCTGACTTTC. Translated, it gives CASGGTGANVLTF.

The chain carries TRBV18 and TRBJ2-7; TRBD1 is a possible D gene (6 bases). The CDR3 loop spans 12 amino acids. The V end was cut by 4 bases, the J end by 6 bases, with 10 bases between. Germline V CDR1 and CDR2: KGHSH, LQKENI. In DNA, the CDR3 is TGTGCCAGCTCACGAAACAGGGTCGAGCAGTACTTC. Encoded protein: CASSRNRVEQYF. Drawing the rest from reference TRBV18 and TRBJ2-7, the complete variable domain is NAGVMQNPRHLVRRRGQEARLRCSPMKGHSHVYWYRQLPEEGLKFMVYLQKENIIDESGMPKERFSAEFPKEGPSILRIQQVVRGDSAAYFCASSRNRVEQYFGPGTRLTVT.

V usage is TRBV29-1 and J usage is TRBJ1-5, with 9 bases lining up with TRBD1. CDR3 length: 13 residues. Trimming cost V 6 bases and J 7 bases; bases outside gene matches: 7. Germline V gene lookup returns CDR1 SQVTM and CDR2 ANQGSEA. The CDR3 is CSVGTGGEQPQHF. Written as DNA, the CDR3 is TGCAGCGTGGGAACAGGGGGCGAGCAGCCCCAGCATTTT.

This clone was seen only a few times. J is TRBJ2-7 and V is TRBV27; the D gene is possibly TRBD1 (8 bases). CDR3 length equals 15 residues. Looked up from germline, CDR1 is MNHEY and CDR2 is SMNVEV (reference sequence). Deletions cut 5 bases from V and 1 base from J, with 15 bases between. CDR3 nucleotide sequence: TGTGCCAGCAGTAAACAGGGGGAGGGATCCTACGAGCAGTACTTC. It translates to CASSKQGEGSYEQYF.

The chain employs TRBV11-1 and TRBJ2-7; D may be TRBD2 (5 bases). The CDR3 is made up of 14 amino acids. V gave up 5 bases and J gave up 4 bases, with 15 bases separating them. Per the germline V gene, CDR1 is SGHAT and CDR2 is FQDESV (reference sequence). This CDR3 is CASSKTGNKYEQYF. In nucleotides, the CDR3 is TGTGCCAGCAGCAAGACCGGGAACAAGTACGAGCAGTACTTC.

The V gene is TRBV19, the J gene TRBJ1-1; D unresolved. The germline V gene encodes CDR1 LNHDA and CDR2 SQIVND (reference sequence). This CDR3 region has 11 residues. Trimming shortened V by 5 bases and J by 11 bases, and 12 bases separated the two germline ends. As DNA, the CDR3 is TGTGCCAGTAGTGCCACCCTCGGGGCTTTCTTT. It translates to CASSATLGAFF.

The chain couples TRBV7-8 to TRBJ2-5; D is uncertain. The V end lost 5 bases, the J end lost 3 bases, and 22 bases lay between the germline ends. The length of the CDR3 is 17 residues. CDR1 SGHVS and CDR2 FQNEAQ come from the germline V gene. In DNA, the CDR3 is TGTGCCAGCAGCCCATCCCCAGCGTTCTGGAACGAAGAGACCCAGTACTTC. It encodes CASSPSPAFWNEETQYF.

J is TRBJ2-2 and V is TRBV3-1 (or the pseudogene TRBV3-2); D might be TRBD2 (6 bases). Germline loops: CDR1 LGHDT, CDR2 YNNKEL (reference sequence). The V and J ends lost 7 bases and 3 bases respectively, with 21 bases between them. The length of the CDR3 is 17 residues. CDR3 sequence: CASTGETRRVDTGELFF. The CDR3 DNA reads TGTGCCAGCACGGGAGAGACACGTCGAGTCGACACCGGGGAGCTGTTTTTT.

The genes are TRBV18 and TRBJ2-7; D gene ambiguous. There are 15 residues in the CDR3. Looked up from germline, CDR1 is KGHSH and CDR2 is LQKENI. V lost 2 bases to trimming and J lost 2 bases, with 13 bases between them. The CDR3 DNA follows: TGTGCCAGCTCACCAGCCCTATCTCTAACCTACGAGCAGTACTTC. Its translation is CASSPALSLTYEQYF.

About this clone itself: Other DNA sequences in the sample encode the same CDR3. The genes are TRBV12-3 or TRBV12-4 and TRBJ1-1; D may be TRBD1 (6 bases). CDR3 length equals 13 residues. Trimming stripped 6 bases from V and 1 base from J, with 9 bases between. The CDR3 sequence is CASSPTGNTEAFF. In DNA form, the CDR3 reads TGTGCCAGCAGCCCGACAGGGAACACTGAAGCTTTCTTT.